Each of the 26 T cell receptor beta chains below was sequenced from the same sample in a study of T cell responses to AZD1222 COVID-19 vaccine. Profiled with immunoSEQ multiplex PCR; TCRdb holds only in-frame clones, not every one. This sample has 170,000 or so clones; 90% occur once, and the top ten carry about 2.8%. Sequenced material: peripheral blood, taken on day 0 of AZD1222 vaccination. These receptors were collected from an adult in good health.

The chain has TRBV12-3 or TRBV12-4 and TRBJ1-5, with D uncertain. Trimming shortened V by 6 bases and J by 9 bases, and 12 bases separated the two germline ends. The length of the CDR3 is 12 residues. The CDR3 DNA sequence: TGTGCCAGCAGCCTGGGGAAGGGGCCCCAGCATTTT. Translated, it gives CASSLGKGPQHF.

This clone has a single count. This chain links TRBV6-5 with TRBJ1-4; 8 bases match TRBD1. The J segment lost 7 bases and the V segment lost 8 bases, leaving 6 bases of the junction unmatched. Germline loops: CDR1 MNHEY, CDR2 SVGAGI. This CDR3 region has 13 residues. CDR3 in DNA: TGTGCCAGCCCCCGGACAGGGAGTGAAAAACTGTTTTTT. It codes for CASPRTGSEKLFF.

V usage is TRBV29-1 and J usage is TRBJ2-5, with D unclear. This CDR3 has 13 amino acids. The germline V gene encodes CDR1 SQVTM and CDR2 ANQGSEA. Trimming took off 7 bases at V and 1 base at J, with 13 bases between the two ends. The CDR3 reads CSAKVRSQETQYF. The DNA for the CDR3 is TGCAGCGCCAAGGTCAGATCCCAAGAGACCCAGTACTTC.

The rearrangement uses TRBV5-1 and TRBJ1-1; 8 bases are shared with TRBD1. V lost 4 bases, J lost 3 bases, and 2 bases stayed unmatched. Germline CDR1 is SGHRS and CDR2 is YFSETQ. CDR3 length: 13 residues. The CDR3: CASSQQGDTEAFF. The CDR3 DNA follows: TGCGCCAGCAGCCAACAGGGGGACACTGAAGCTTTCTTT.

The chain couples TRBV6-2 or TRBV6-3 to TRBJ2-2; 7 nucleotides line up with TRBD2. The V gene's germline CDR1 is MNHEY and CDR2 SVGEGT. CDR3 length equals 17 residues. V shed 2 bases, J shed 1 base, and the junction held 7 bases outside the gene matches. CDR3 nucleotide sequence: TGTGCCAGCAGTTACCGGGGGGTCCCTATGAACACCGGGGAGCTGTTTTTT. Translated: CASSYRGVPMNTGELFF.

This rearrangement joins TRBV7-6 to TRBJ2-2; D may match TRBD1 or TRBD2 (5 bases each). The germline V gene encodes CDR1 SGHVS and CDR2 FNYEAQ. CDR3 length: 15 residues. The V and J ends lost 7 bases and 2 bases respectively, with 14 bases between them. CDR3 nucleotides: TGTGCCAGCATTCAAGGGGACGGAAACACCGGGGAGCTGTTTTTT. The encoded protein is CASIQGDGNTGELFF.

The genes are TRBV3-1 (or the pseudogene TRBV3-2) and TRBJ1-1; D is possibly TRBD1 (5 bases). V lost 1 base to trimming and J lost 1 base, with 10 bases between them. The germline CDR1 and CDR2 sequences are LGHDT and YNNKEL (reference sequence). CDR3 length equals 15 residues. The CDR3 sequence: CASSQGGSSNTEAFF. Written as DNA, the CDR3 is TGTGCCAGCAGCCAAGGGGGCAGTTCGAACACTGAAGCTTTCTTT.

V usage is TRBV4-2 and J usage is TRBJ1-5, with a tentative D call TRBD1 (5 bases). Trimming shortened V by 0 bases and J by 2 bases, and 14 bases separated the two germline ends. Germline V CDR1 and CDR2: LGHNA, YNFKEQ. The CDR3 has 17 residues. The CDR3 sequence is CASSQDRGRRGNQPQHF. CDR3 in DNA: TGTGCCAGCAGCCAAGACCGGGGGAGAAGGGGCAATCAGCCCCAGCATTTT.

The V gene is TRBV6-1, the J gene TRBJ1-1; perhaps TRBD1 as D (5 bases). Trimming shortened V by 5 bases and J by 3 bases, and 10 bases separated the two germline ends. Germline assignment: CDR1 MNHNS and CDR2 SASEGT. The CDR3 contains 13 residues. CDR3 sequence reads: CASSYRGYTEAFF. CDR3 nucleotide sequence: TGTGCCAGCAGTTATAGGGGCTACACTGAAGCTTTCTTT.

V and J are TRBV29-1 and TRBJ2-7; 8 bases match TRBD1. J was trimmed by 3 bases and V by 4 bases; bases with no gene match: 8. The CDR3 loop spans 14 amino acids. Looked up from germline, CDR1 is SQVTM and CDR2 is ANQGSEA. The CDR3 sequence is CSVASYDRGYEQYF. The CDR3, as DNA: TGCAGCGTTGCGAGTTATGACAGGGGCTACGAGCAGTACTTC.

This clone was counted a few times. The CDR3 nucleotides are TGTGCCATTCTCACCGGACCCGCAGGGCCTGACACCGGGGAGCTGTTTTTT. Translation: CAILTGPAGPDTGELFF. The rearrangement links TRBV21-1 to TRBJ2-2; the listed D gene, TRBD1, was not tested against the DNA. TRBV21-1 is listed as a pseudogene. The CDR3 is made up of 17 amino acids.

This clone has just one count. The rearrangement uses TRBV5-1 and TRBJ1-1; a weak D match, TRBD1 (5 bases). The CDR3 is 15 amino acids. V gave up 4 bases and J gave up 2 bases, with 15 bases separating them. In germline, CDR1 is SGHRS, CDR2 YFSETQ. The CDR3 spells CASSPSEGTNTEAFF. As DNA, the CDR3 is TGCGCCAGCAGCCCCTCGGAGGGGACCAACACTGAAGCTTTCTTT.

This rearrangement joins TRBV27 to TRBJ1-1, with 8 bases identical to TRBD1. With V trimmed by 7 bases and J by 1 base, 11 bases remained unmatched. Germline CDR1 reads MNHEY; CDR2 reads SMNVEV (reference sequence). The CDR3 sequence is 16 residues long. In nucleotides, the CDR3 is TGTGCCAGCAACAACGGACAGGGCCCCGGGAACACTGAAGCTTTCTTT. It specifies CASNNGQGPGNTEAFF.

This clone was counted a single time. V and J are TRBV7-6 and TRBJ2-7; perhaps TRBD1 as D (6 bases). The CDR3 has 14 amino acids. Germline V CDR1 and CDR2: SGHVS, FNYEAQ. Trimming shortened V by 1 base and J by 2 bases, and 9 bases separated the two germline ends. The CDR3 is CASSLGGRTYEQYF. The CDR3 DNA follows: TGTGCCAGCAGCTTAGGGGGGCGGACCTACGAGCAGTACTTC.

Points on this clone: Within the sample, other DNA sequences also encode this same CDR3. The chain uses TRBV4-2 and TRBJ1-3, with a possible D match to TRBD1 (6 bases). The CDR3 loop spans 15 amino acids. V was cut by 0 bases and J by 0 bases, with 6 bases left in between. Germline loops: CDR1 LGHNA, CDR2 YNFKEQ. The DNA for the CDR3 is TGTGCCAGCAGCCAAGACAGGGGCTCTGGAAACACCATATATTTT. Residues: CASSQDRGSGNTIYF.

The chain carries TRBV5-6 and TRBJ1-4; D may be TRBD1 (5 bases). With 3 bases removed from V and 0 bases from J, the gap between germline ends came to 9 bases. There are 15 residues in the CDR3. The V gene's germline CDR1 is SGHDT and CDR2 YYEEEE. The CDR3 here is CASSSHRSTNEKLFF. CDR3 sequence (DNA): TGTGCCAGCAGCTCCCACAGGTCAACTAATGAAAAACTGTTTTTT.

The gene calls are TRBV4-3 and TRBJ2-3; 9 bases align to TRBD2. Trimming removed 1 base from V and 2 bases from J; junction bases left unmatched: 16. Germline CDR1 and CDR2: LGHNA and YSLEER. The CDR3 spans 20 residues. CDR3 in DNA: TGCGCCAGCAGCCAAGCGTGGGGGTTAGCGGGGGCCAAATCCACAGATACGCAGTATTTT. Translation gives CASSQAWGLAGAKSTDTQYF.

V and J are TRBV7-2 and TRBJ1-2; 8 positions match TRBD1. CDR3 length equals 15 residues. The V segment lost 3 bases and the J segment 8 bases; nucleotides outside the gene matches: 11. Germline V gives CDR1 SGHTA, CDR2 FQGNSA. In nucleotides, the CDR3 is TGTGCCAGCAGCTTCCCTGGCAGGGGGCCTGGGGGCTACACCTTC. This sequence encodes CASSFPGRGPGGYTF.

The chain couples TRBV7-3 to TRBJ1-1; possible D gene TRBD1, 6 bases. V dropped 6 bases and J dropped 1 base, with 9 bases sitting between them. Germline assignment: CDR1 SGHTA and CDR2 FQGTGA. The CDR3 is 13 residues long. The CDR3 region has the DNA TGTGCCAGCAGGCCGGACAGGAACACTGAAGCTTTCTTT. Residues: CASRPDRNTEAFF.

The V call is TRBV19, the J call TRBJ1-4, with 7 bases matching TRBD1. CDR1 LNHDA and CDR2 SQIVND come from the germline V gene (reference sequence). Trimming took 5 bases from V and 5 from J; bases not matched to a gene: 8. The CDR3 spans 15 residues. This CDR3 reads CASSSQGQINEKLFF. As DNA, the CDR3 is TGTGCCAGTAGTTCCCAGGGACAGATAAATGAAAAACTGTTTTTT.

The V and J genes are TRBV11-2 and TRBJ2-7; the match to TRBD1 covers 8 bases. There are 18 residues in the CDR3. CDR1 and CDR2 from the germline V gene are SGHAT and FQNNGV. V shed 0 bases, J shed 1 base, and the junction held 11 bases outside the gene matches. The CDR3 here is CASSLDLGDRGMSYEQYF. The CDR3 DNA follows: TGTGCCAGCAGCTTAGATTTAGGCGACAGGGGCATGTCCTACGAGCAGTACTTC.

The chain employs TRBV9 and TRBJ2-5, with D perhaps TRBD2 (6 bases). V dropped 0 bases and J dropped 3 bases, with 12 bases sitting between them. This CDR3 region has 15 residues. The V gene's germline CDR1 is SGDLS and CDR2 YYNGEE. CDR3 DNA sequence: TGTGCCAGCAGCGTAGGAACTAGCAGTAAAGAGACCCAGTACTTC. Amino acids: CASSVGTSSKETQYF.

This chain uses TRBV29-1 with TRBJ2-3, with D unresolved. Trimming pared 1 base from V and 0 bases from J, leaving 5 bases between. Germline loops: CDR1 SQVTM, CDR2 ANQGSEA. This CDR3 spans 13 amino acids. CDR3 residues: CSVEATSTDTQYF. The CDR3 DNA reads TGCAGCGTTGAAGCAACTAGCACAGATACGCAGTATTTT.

The V call is TRBV6-1, the J call TRBJ1-5; D remains ambiguous. Germline loops: CDR1 MNHNS, CDR2 SASEGT. Trimming pared 2 bases from V and 0 bases from J, leaving 11 bases between. The CDR3 is made up of 16 amino acids. In DNA, the CDR3 is TGTGCCAGCAGTGAACTGGCGGTAACTAGCAATCAGCCCCAGCATTTT. Its translation is CASSELAVTSNQPQHF.

V usage is TRBV7-8 and J usage is TRBJ1-1, with a tentative D call TRBD1 (5 bases). The germline V gene has CDR1 SGHVS and CDR2 FQNEAQ. V lost 3 bases to trimming and J lost 4 bases, with 18 bases between them. The CDR3 is 16 residues long. The CDR3 region is CASSFQGTPGGTEAFF. In DNA form, the CDR3 reads TGTGCCAGCAGCTTCCAGGGCACTCCCGGCGGCACTGAAGCTTTCTTT.

On this clone itself: Other DNA sequences in the sample encode the same CDR3. This chain links TRBV29-1 with TRBJ2-2; D is ambiguous. CDR1 and CDR2 from the germline V gene are SQVTM and ANQGSEA. V dropped 4 bases and J dropped 4 bases, with 4 bases sitting between them. The CDR3 has 11 residues. DNA for the CDR3: TGCAGCGTTGTCGTCACCGGGGAGCTGTTTTTT. Protein sequence: CSVVVTGELFF.